Listed here are 24 T cell receptor beta chains from one sample, sequenced in a study of cytomegalovirus exposure and HLA in healthy donors. Primers for the PCR totalled 60 Vbeta and 13 Jbeta. Some clones are missing from TCRdb's copy, which holds only in-frame ones; the method was immunoSEQ multiplex PCR. The table has 190,000 or so clones, around four fifths seen once. Sequenced input: PBMCs. All receptors come from a woman in her fifties or sixties in good health and CMV-seropositive.

Only a few counts were recorded for this clone. This chain joins TRBV5-1 and TRBJ2-1, with unresolved D. The CDR3 is 12 residues long. CDR1 SGHRS and CDR2 YFSETQ come from the germline V gene. The chain's CDR3 is CATRIDNNEQFF. As DNA, the CDR3 is TGCGCGACACGGATAGATAACAATGAGCAGTTCTTC.

The J gene is TRBJ1-2, the V gene TRBV7-9, with TRBD1 matching 7 bases. J lost 2 bases, V lost 5 bases, and 5 bases had no gene match. The length of the CDR3 is 14 residues. Germline assignment: CDR1 SEHNR and CDR2 FQNEAQ (reference sequence). CDR3 amino acids: CASSPGGQNYGYTF. The CDR3 DNA follows: TGTGCCAGCAGCCCAGGGGGACAGAACTATGGCTACACCTTC. Complete variable domain (other parts from reference TRBV7-9 and TRBJ1-2): DTGVSQNPRHKITKRGQNVTFRCDPISEHNRLYWYRQTLGQGPEFLTYFQNEAQLEKSRLLSDRFSAERPKGSFSTLEIQRTEQGDSAMYLCASSPGGQNYGYTFGSGTRLTVV.

In this sample, this clone turned up once. V is TRBV7-8 and J is TRBJ2-1, with D possibly matching TRBD1 (6 bases). The CDR3 has 13 amino acids. CDR1 is SGHVS and CDR2 is FQNEAQ in the germline V gene. Trimming removed 5 bases from V and 7 bases from J, with 12 bases in between. The CDR3 DNA sequence: TGTGCCAGCAGCACCTACACAGGGAATGAGCAGTTCTTC. This encodes CASSTYTGNEQFF.

The J gene is TRBJ2-7, the V gene TRBV11-2; D is unclear. Per germline, CDR1 SGHAT and CDR2 FQNNGV. This CDR3 contains 14 residues. Trimming removed 5 bases at V and 2 bases at J, with 13 bases between. CDR3 nucleotides: TGTGCCAGCAGCCCCCGCAGGTCAACCTACGAGCAGTACTTC. Protein sequence: CASSPRRSTYEQYF.

This chain links TRBV6-6 with TRBJ2-5; 8 bases are a match to TRBD1. The germline V gene has CDR1 MNHNY and CDR2 SVGAGI (reference sequence). The junction had 2 bases not matched to a gene; V was cut back by 3 bases and J by 2 bases. The length of the CDR3 is 14 residues. CDR3 DNA sequence: TGTGCCAGCAGTTATGGACAGGGTCAAGAGACCCAGTACTTC. It is translated as CASSYGQGQETQYF.

The chain uses TRBV9 and TRBJ2-2; D is unresolved. CDR1 is SGDLS, CDR2 YYNGEE, per germline. The CDR3 has 14 residues. With 3 bases removed from V and 2 bases from J, the gap between germline ends came to 8 bases. CDR3 region: CASSALTNTGELFF. The CDR3 DNA is TGTGCCAGCAGCGCATTAACAAACACCGGGGAGCTGTTTTTT.

This sequence joins TRBV18 and TRBJ2-5, with D possibly matching TRBD1 (6 bases). The CDR3 is 14 residues long. CDR1 is KGHSH, CDR2 LQKENI, per germline. V shed 6 bases and J shed 1 base, with 12 bases lying between them. The CDR3 region has the DNA TGTGCCAGCTCTCAGGGGTTGACCCAAGAGACCCAGTACTTC. It yields the protein CASSQGLTQETQYF.

The chain has TRBV4-1 and TRBJ2-5; TRBD2 matches 9 bases. Trimming removed 1 base from V and 7 bases from J; junction bases left unmatched: 1. In germline, CDR1 is MGHRA, CDR2 YSYEKL. The CDR3 spans 13 residues. Written as DNA, the CDR3 is TGCGCCAGCAGCCAAGGCGGGGGGGTGACCCAGTACTTC. Translated: CASSQGGGVTQYF.

The chain joins TRBV28 to TRBJ2-7; D is ambiguous. The V and J ends lost 2 bases and 2 bases respectively, with 10 bases between them. Looked up from germline, CDR1 is MDHEN and CDR2 is SYDVKM. The CDR3 contains 14 residues. As DNA, the CDR3 is TGTGCCAGCAGTTTACCACAGCCACCCTACGAGCAGTACTTC. Translated, it gives CASSLPQPPYEQYF. Drawing the rest from reference TRBV28 and TRBJ2-7, the complete variable domain is DVKVTQSSRYLVKRTGEKVFLECVQDMDHENMFWYRQDPGLGLRLIYFSYDVKMKEKGDIPEGYSVSREKKERFSLILESASTNQTSMYLCASSLPQPPYEQYFGPGTRLTVT.

In this sample, this clone turned up a few times. The chain employs TRBV10-3 and TRBJ1-2, with D unclear. CDR1 and CDR2 from the germline V gene are ENHRY and SYGVKD. Trimming removed 5 bases from V and 5 bases from J, with 12 bases in between. The CDR3 totals 13 residues. CDR3 residues: CAISSGSGYGYTF. CDR3 in DNA: TGTGCCATCAGTTCGGGGAGTGGGTATGGCTACACCTTC.

This chain links TRBV28 with TRBJ1-6; tentative D call: TRBD1 (5 bases). Germline CDR1 MDHEN, CDR2 SYDVKM. This CDR3 spans 15 amino acids. With 5 bases removed from V and 7 bases from J, the gap between germline ends came to 15 bases. CDR3 DNA sequence: TGTGCCAGCAGTACGCGGGGGGGTGTCAATTCACCCCTCCACTTT. Translated: CASSTRGGVNSPLHF.

About this clone: At the DNA level, this CDR3 is encoded by other sequences in the same sample as well. The CDR3 spells CSALDRADTQYF. The CDR3 DNA reads as TGCAGCGCTTTGGACAGGGCAGATACGCAGTATTTT. The chain employs TRBV29-1 and TRBJ2-3; 8 positions match TRBD1. The germline CDR1 and CDR2 sequences are SQVTM and ANQGSEA. The CDR3 consists of 12 residues. J gave up 4 bases and V 7 bases, and 4 bases lay outside the gene matches.

A remark on this clone: Its ends do not fully match the called genes, so a read error is possible. V usage is TRBV7-9 and J usage is TRBJ1-4; D is perhaps TRBD1 (5 bases). The CDR3 runs 17 residues. Germline V gene sequence: CDR1 SEHNR, CDR2 FQNEAQ (reference sequence). The CDR3 DNA reads TGTTCCAGCACTCTGAACGGGTGGGGGGACGGGGATGAAAAACTGTTTTTT. Translation: CSSTLNGWGDGDEKLFF. Supplemented by reference TRBV7-9 and TRBJ1-4, the full variable domain reads DTGVSQNPRHKITKRGQNVTFRCDPISEHNRLYWYRQTLGQGPEFLTYFQNEAQLEKSRLLSDRFSAERPKGSFSTLEIQRTEQGDSAMYLCSSTLNGWGDGDEKLFFGSGTQLSVL.

This chain uses TRBV19 with TRBJ1-2; D is possibly TRBD1 (5 bases). Germline loops: CDR1 LNHDA, CDR2 SQIVND (reference sequence). Trimming cost V 5 bases and J 3 bases, with 13 bases left between them. This CDR3 comprises 14 residues. The CDR3 bases are TGTGCCAGTAGTGGGCGGGACGGCCACTATGGCTACACCTTC. This sequence encodes CASSGRDGHYGYTF.

The chain joins TRBV27 to TRBJ2-3, with 9 bases identical to TRBD2. V dropped 6 bases and J dropped 3; count of bases not matched to a gene: 13. Germline assignment: CDR1 MNHEY and CDR2 SMNVEV (reference sequence). This CDR3 is built from 17 residues. CDR3 sequence reads: CASRPGRLAEETDTQYF. DNA for the CDR3: TGTGCCAGCAGACCCGGGAGACTAGCGGAGGAGACAGATACGCAGTATTTT.

The genes are TRBV27 and TRBJ1-1; D remains unclear. The germline CDR1 and CDR2 sequences are MNHEY and SMNVEV (reference sequence). This CDR3 is built from 13 residues. V lost 6 bases and J 6 bases, leaving 14 bases between the germline ends. CDR3 loop: CASSGPIVAEAFF. In DNA, the CDR3 is TGTGCCAGCAGCGGTCCCATTGTGGCTGAAGCTTTCTTT.

V usage is TRBV4-2 and J usage is TRBJ1-2, with 10 bases matching TRBD1. This CDR3 contains 20 residues. Per germline, CDR1 LGHNA and CDR2 YNFKEQ. The ends lost 2 bases at V and 5 bases at J; junction bases unmatched: 20. The CDR3 region is CASSQTSFRDPGQGKYGYTF. The CDR3 DNA follows: TGTGCCAGCAGCCAAACGAGTTTCCGGGACCCGGGACAGGGGAAATATGGCTACACCTTC.

The V and J genes are TRBV7-9 and TRBJ2-7; 11 nucleotides line up with TRBD2. J gave up 2 bases and V 4 bases, and 10 bases lay outside the gene matches. From germline, CDR1 is SEHNR and CDR2 FQNEAQ (reference sequence). The length of the CDR3 is 17 residues. The DNA for the CDR3 is TGTGCCAGCAGCTCCCCATACTTGACTAGCGGGACCTACGAGCAGTACTTC. Protein product: CASSSPYLTSGTYEQYF.

The J gene is TRBJ2-7, the V gene TRBV5-6; D ambiguous. This CDR3 is built from 15 residues. Germline-derived CDR1 and CDR2 are SGHDT and YYEEEE. The V end was cut by 0 bases, the J end by 7 bases, with 17 bases between. CDR3 in DNA: TGTGCCAGCAGCTTGGGGGCCGGCCTCCTCCGGGAGCAGTACTTC. Translated: CASSLGAGLLREQYF.

The J gene is TRBJ2-3, the V gene TRBV27; D perhaps matches TRBD2 (5 bases). CDR1 and CDR2 from the germline V gene are MNHEY and SMNVEV (reference sequence). The V end lost 5 bases, the J end lost 10 bases, and 22 bases lay between the germline ends. CDR3 length: 15 residues. CDR3 coding DNA: TGTGCCAGCAGTCCCCCCGAGAGGAGGATACGAGCGCAGTATTTT. Its translation: CASSPPERRIRAQYF.

This clone was seen a few times. V is TRBV5-6 and J is TRBJ1-1; D gene uncertain. Germline V gene lookup returns CDR1 SGHDT and CDR2 YYEEEE. Trimming removed 1 base at V and 3 bases at J, with 10 bases between. The CDR3 consists of 14 residues. For the CDR3, the DNA is TGTGCCAGCAGCTTGTCTATGGGAGACACTGAAGCTTTCTTT. Translated, it gives CASSLSMGDTEAFF.

The chain recombines TRBV7-2 with TRBJ1-1; D perhaps matches TRBD1 (5 bases). There are 13 residues in the CDR3. Trimming cost V 1 base and J 5 bases, with 8 bases left between them. The germline V gene has CDR1 SGHTA and CDR2 FQGNSA. The CDR3 DNA follows: TGTGCCAGCAGCTTAGAAGGGGCAACTGAAGCTTTCTTT. The encoded protein is CASSLEGATEAFF.

CDR3 sequence (DNA): TGTGCCAGCAGCCCGGACACAAACAATGAGCAGTTCTTC. It encodes CASSPDTNNEQFF. The chain joins TRBV7-2 to TRBJ2-1, with a tentative D call TRBD1 (5 bases). V lost 5 bases to trimming and J lost 5 bases, with 10 bases between them. This CDR3 comprises 13 residues. Germline values: CDR1 SGHTA, CDR2 FQGNSA. Combining the CDR3 with reference TRBV7-2 and TRBJ2-1 gives the whole variable domain GAGVSQSPSNKVTEKGKDVELRCDPISGHTALYWYRQSLGQGLEFLIYFQGNSAPDKSGLPSDRFSAERTGGSVSTLTIQRTQQEDSAVYLCASSPDTNNEQFFGPGTRLTVL.

V is TRBV2 and J is TRBJ1-3; 10 positions match TRBD1. The V gene's germline CDR1 is SNHLY and CDR2 FYNNEI. The CDR3 covers 20 residues. The V and J ends lost 2 bases and 4 bases, in that order; junction bases with no gene match: 17. This CDR3 reads CASSESLGQGLPPGGNTIYF. The CDR3 nucleotides read TGTGCCAGCAGTGAAAGCTTGGGACAGGGGCTCCCGCCGGGAGGAAACACCATATATTTT.